Sequencing of this T cell receptor beta chain was carried out in a study of control samples from healthy donors and cancer patients. CDR3 length: 17 residues. The ends were cut back, 6 bases at V and 5 bases at J, with 20 bases in the middle. Germline V gene lookup returns CDR1 MNHEY and CDR2 SMNVEV (reference sequence). The method was immunoSEQ multiplex PCR; TCRdb's version includes in-frame clones alone and lacks a portion of them. The top ten clones hold around 3% of a sample with approximately 100,000 clones, about nine tenths of them seen once. The source of this sequence is a human donor in good health. The donor label of this sample is uncertain. The gene calls are TRBV27 and TRBJ1-6, with unresolved D. The sequenced sample was blood. The CDR3 is CASRLRRVGENNSPLHF. CDR3 nucleotides: TGTGCCAGCAGACTACGTAGGGTCGGAGAAAATAATTCACCCCTCCACTTT.